This passage covers 12 T cell receptor beta chains from one sample sequenced in a study of immune heterogeneity within non-small cell lung tumors. TCR beta CDR3 regions came from multiplex PCR with 32 forward V and 13 reverse J primers. TCRdb reprocessed the multiplex PCR reads via MiXCR and lists one record per CDR3 protein. The profile covers about 4,600 distinct CDR3 sequences, with 25% to 40% appearing a single time and 20% to 25% taken by the ten largest. Bulk tumor gDNA, about 640 ng per sample, served as the TCR template. In surgery, several biopsies were collected from each primary tumor at widely spaced sites. Patients went through curative surgery, and their non-small cell lung cancer was untreated and newly diagnosed. Sequencing used lung tumor tissue. These receptors were collected from a woman in her fifties or sixties with non-small cell lung cancer.

This clonotype is medium-sized within its sample. The chain uses TRBV7-9 and TRBJ2-2; 7 nucleotides align to TRBD1. The V and J ends lost 4 bases and 1 base, in that order; junction bases with no gene match: 9. Germline assignment: CDR1 SEHNR and CDR2 FQNEAQ (reference sequence). CDR3 length equals 17 residues. The CDR3 sequence is CASSWRLGDRNTGELFF. The CDR3 region has the DNA TGTGCCAGCAGCTGGAGGCTTGGGGACAGGAACACCGGGGAGCTGTTTTTT.

Sample share makes this clonotype medium-sized. The chain employs TRBV6-2 or TRBV6-3 and TRBJ2-7; tentatively, D is TRBD1 (6 bases). V was pared by 2 bases and J by 1 base, with 15 bases between. The CDR3 contains 16 residues. Germline CDR1 MNHEY, CDR2 SVGEGT. The DNA for the CDR3 is TGTGCCAGCAGTTACGTGCTTGGGGACAAATCCTACGAGCAGTACTTC. The encoded protein is CASSYVLGDKSYEQYF.

Relative to its sample, this clonotype is medium-sized (0.01 to 0.1%). This chain uses TRBV20-1 with TRBJ1-2, with 8 nucleotides matching TRBD1. V was pared by 6 bases and J by 1 base, with 13 bases of the junction left unmatched. The CDR3 loop spans 16 amino acids. Germline values: CDR1 DFQATT, CDR2 SNEGSKA (reference sequence). The CDR3 here is CSAGGQGAGVNYGYTF. The DNA of the CDR3 is TGCAGTGCCGGGGGGCAGGGGGCAGGGGTTAACTATGGCTACACCTTC.

This chain connects TRBV6-2 or TRBV6-3 to TRBJ2-3; 9 nucleotides line up with TRBD2. This CDR3 has 15 amino acids. The germline V gene has CDR1 MNHEY and CDR2 SVGEGT. V was clipped by 6 bases and J by 4 bases; unmatched bases: 8. The CDR3 DNA follows: TGTGCCAGCAGCCTTAGCGGGAGTGGGTCAGATACGCAGTATTTT. It encodes CASSLSGSGSDTQYF.

By sample fraction, this clonotype is medium-sized (0.01 to 0.1%). The chain carries TRBV19 and TRBJ1-1; TRBD1 matches 7 bases. V lost 4 bases to trimming and J lost 4 bases; unmatched junction nucleotides: 6. The CDR3 extends over 14 amino acids. Germline-derived CDR1 and CDR2 are LNHDA and SQIVND (reference sequence). CDR3 protein: CASSRHRGGTEAFF. As DNA, the CDR3 is TGTGCCAGTAGTAGACACAGGGGTGGCACTGAAGCTTTCTTT.

By sample share, this clonotype is large. The chain couples TRBV19 to TRBJ1-2; D not resolved. The CDR3 covers 15 residues. Germline V gene lookup returns CDR1 LNHDA and CDR2 SQIVND (reference sequence). Trimming cost V 3 bases and J 4 bases, with 15 bases left between them. CDR3 nucleotide sequence: TGTGCCAGTAGTATCGGGTTGCTTGCACCCTATGGCTACACCTTC. Residues: CASSIGLLAPYGYTF.

Of note for this clonotype: Possible read error: a much larger clone is one base away. The chain has TRBV12-3 or TRBV12-4 and TRBJ1-3; 11 bases are shared with TRBD1. The junction had 5 bases not matched to a gene; V was cut back by 5 bases and J by 8 bases. CDR3 size: 14 residues. The CDR3 DNA reads as TGTGCCAGCAGTGGACAGGGGGCAGGAGACACCATATATTTT. This codes for CASSGQGAGDTIYF.

This clonotype was detected only once. Being one base from a much bigger clone, this may be a read error. V usage is TRBV5-1 and J usage is TRBJ1-2; 7 nucleotides match TRBD1. In germline, CDR1 is SGHRS, CDR2 YFSETQ. CDR3 length equals 15 residues. The CDR3 DNA follows: TGCGCCAGAAGCTCAACAGGGGATCGCAACTATGGCTACACCTTC. It yields the protein CARSSTGDRNYGYTF.

By sample share, this clonotype is medium-sized. The rearrangement links TRBV6-1 to TRBJ2-2; tentative D call: TRBD2 (6 bases). Germline values: CDR1 MNHNS, CDR2 SASEGT. Between the trimmed V and J ends, which lost 8 bases and 3 bases, there was a span of 13 bases. The CDR3 has 14 residues. CDR3 residues: CASDRSGDTGELFF. The DNA of the CDR3 is TGTGCCAGCGATCGATCGGGAGACACCGGGGAGCTGTTTTTT.

This clonotype rates as medium-sized. V is TRBV28 and J is TRBJ2-2, with D possibly matching TRBD2 (7 bases). Germline loops: CDR1 MDHEN, CDR2 SYDVKM. CDR3 length: 13 residues. The CDR3 loop reads CVGGDPSTGELFF. CDR3 DNA sequence: TGTGTAGGGGGGGACCCCTCGACCGGGGAGCTGTTTTTT. Filled out from reference TRBV28 and TRBJ2-2, the complete variable domain reads DVKVTQSSRYLVKRTGEKVFLECVQDMDHENMFWYRQDPGLGLRLIYFSYDVKMKEKGDIPEGYSVSREKKERFSLILESASTNQTSMYLCVGGDPSTGELFFGEGSRLTVL.

On this clonotype itself: This could be a read error, since a much larger clone is one nucleotide away. The chain recombines TRBV7-3 with TRBJ2-3, with 8 bases fitting TRBD1. The CDR3 covers 15 residues. The germline CDR1 and CDR2 sequences are SGHTA and FQGTGA. The junction had 4 bases not matched to a gene; V was cut back by 5 bases and J by 0 bases. CDR3: CASSEQGGSTDTQYF. CDR3 in DNA: TGTGCCAGCAGCGAACAGGGGGGTAGCACAGATACGCAGTATTTT.

Of note for this clonotype: This clone may be a read error of a much larger clone one base away. This sequence joins TRBV19 and TRBJ1-5, with D perhaps matching TRBD1 (6 bases). V gave up 3 bases and J gave up 4 bases, with 13 bases separating them. This CDR3 has 15 residues. Germline CDR1 LNHDA, CDR2 SQIVND (reference sequence). CDR3 region: CASSINQGSNQPQHF. DNA for the CDR3: TGTGCCAGTAGTATTAATCAGGGGTCAAATCAGCCCCAGCATTTT.